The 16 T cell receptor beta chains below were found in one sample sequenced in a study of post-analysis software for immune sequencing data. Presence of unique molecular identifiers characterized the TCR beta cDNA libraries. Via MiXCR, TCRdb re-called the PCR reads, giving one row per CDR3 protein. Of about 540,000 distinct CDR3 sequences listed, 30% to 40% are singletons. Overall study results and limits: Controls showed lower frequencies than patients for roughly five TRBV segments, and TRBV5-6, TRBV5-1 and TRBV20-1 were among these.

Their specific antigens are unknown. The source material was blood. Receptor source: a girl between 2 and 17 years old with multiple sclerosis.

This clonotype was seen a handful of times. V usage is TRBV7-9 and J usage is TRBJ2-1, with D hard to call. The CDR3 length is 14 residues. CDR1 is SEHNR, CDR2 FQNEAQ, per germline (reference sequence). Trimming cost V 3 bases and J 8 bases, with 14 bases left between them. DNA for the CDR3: TGTGCCAGCAGCTTGGGTCCCTTAGACCATGAGCAGTTCTTC. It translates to CASSLGPLDHEQFF.

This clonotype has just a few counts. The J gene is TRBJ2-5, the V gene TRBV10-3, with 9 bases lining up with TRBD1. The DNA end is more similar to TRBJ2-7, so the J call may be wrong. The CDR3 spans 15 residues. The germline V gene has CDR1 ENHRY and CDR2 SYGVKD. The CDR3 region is CAISPQAGTGSEQYF. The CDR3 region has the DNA TGTGCCATCAGTCCCCAGGCCGGGACAGGGAGCGAGCAGTACTTC.

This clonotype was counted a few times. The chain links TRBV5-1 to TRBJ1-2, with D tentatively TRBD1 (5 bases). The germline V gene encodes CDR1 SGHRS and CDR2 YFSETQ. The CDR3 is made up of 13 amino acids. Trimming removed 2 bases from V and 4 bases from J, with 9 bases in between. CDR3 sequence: CASSFRGRYGYTF. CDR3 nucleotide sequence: TGCGCCAGCAGCTTTAGGGGCCGCTATGGCTACACCTTC.

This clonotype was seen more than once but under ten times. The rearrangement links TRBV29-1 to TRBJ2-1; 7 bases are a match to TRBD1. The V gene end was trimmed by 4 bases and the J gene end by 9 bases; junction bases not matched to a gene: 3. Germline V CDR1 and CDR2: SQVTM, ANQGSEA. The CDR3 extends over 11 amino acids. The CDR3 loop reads CSVGGGGEQFF. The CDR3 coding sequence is TGCAGCGTTGGAGGGGGCGGTGAGCAGTTCTTC.

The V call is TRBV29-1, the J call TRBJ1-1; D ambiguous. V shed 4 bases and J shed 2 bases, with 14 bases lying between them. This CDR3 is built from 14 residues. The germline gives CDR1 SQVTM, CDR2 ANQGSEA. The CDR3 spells CSVGNSLPNTEAFF. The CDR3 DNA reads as TGCAGCGTTGGCAACAGCCTCCCAAACACTGAAGCTTTCTTT.

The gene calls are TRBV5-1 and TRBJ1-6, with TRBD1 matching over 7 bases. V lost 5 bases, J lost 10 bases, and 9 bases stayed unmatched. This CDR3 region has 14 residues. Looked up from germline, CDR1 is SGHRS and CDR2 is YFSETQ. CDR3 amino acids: CASRARQGGSPLHF. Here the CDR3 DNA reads TGCGCCAGCAGGGCGAGACAGGGCGGCTCACCCCTCCACTTT.

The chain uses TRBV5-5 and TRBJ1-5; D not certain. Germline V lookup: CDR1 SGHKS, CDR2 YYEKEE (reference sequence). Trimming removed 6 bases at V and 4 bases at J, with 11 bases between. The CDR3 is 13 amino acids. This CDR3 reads CASTDGLNQPQHF. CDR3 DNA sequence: TGTGCCAGCACCGACGGCCTGAATCAGCCCCAGCATTTT.

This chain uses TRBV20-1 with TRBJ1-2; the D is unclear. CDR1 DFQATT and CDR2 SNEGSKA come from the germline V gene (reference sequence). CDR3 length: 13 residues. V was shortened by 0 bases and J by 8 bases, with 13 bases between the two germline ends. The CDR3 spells CSARDPWAGGYTF. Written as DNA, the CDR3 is TGCAGTGCTAGAGATCCCTGGGCGGGAGGCTACACCTTC.

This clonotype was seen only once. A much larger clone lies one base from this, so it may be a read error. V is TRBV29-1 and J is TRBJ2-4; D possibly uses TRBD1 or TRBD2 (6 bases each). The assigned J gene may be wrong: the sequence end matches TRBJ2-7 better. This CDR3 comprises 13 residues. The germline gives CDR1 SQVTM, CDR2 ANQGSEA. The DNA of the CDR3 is TGCGGCGTTGGGGGGCTTGGGACTTACGAGCAGTACTTC. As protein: CGVGGLGTYEQYF.

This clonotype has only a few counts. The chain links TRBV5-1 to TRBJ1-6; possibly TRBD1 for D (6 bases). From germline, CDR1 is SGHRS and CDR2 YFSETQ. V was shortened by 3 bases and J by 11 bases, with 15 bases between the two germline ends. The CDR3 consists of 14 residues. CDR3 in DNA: TGCGCCAGCAGCTCAGGGGCCCCCCTGGCACCCCTCCACTTT. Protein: CASSSGAPLAPLHF.

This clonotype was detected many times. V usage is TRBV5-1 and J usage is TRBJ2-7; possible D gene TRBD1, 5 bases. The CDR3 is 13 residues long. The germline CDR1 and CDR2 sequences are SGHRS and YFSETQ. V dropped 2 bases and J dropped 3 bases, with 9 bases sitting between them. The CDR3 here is CASSFTGDYEQYF. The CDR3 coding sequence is TGCGCCAGCAGCTTCACAGGAGACTACGAGCAGTACTTC.

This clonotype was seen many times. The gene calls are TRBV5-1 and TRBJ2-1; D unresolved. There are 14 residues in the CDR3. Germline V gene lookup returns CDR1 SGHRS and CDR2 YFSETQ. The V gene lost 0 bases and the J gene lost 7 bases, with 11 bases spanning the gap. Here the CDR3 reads CASSLAGLGNEQFF. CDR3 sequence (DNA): TGCGCCAGCAGCTTGGCGGGTCTCGGGAATGAGCAGTTCTTC.

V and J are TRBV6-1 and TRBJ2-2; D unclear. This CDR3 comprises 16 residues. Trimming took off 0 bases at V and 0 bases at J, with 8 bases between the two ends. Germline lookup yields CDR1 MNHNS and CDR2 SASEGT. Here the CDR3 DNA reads TGTGCCAGCAGTGAAGCGCCACTATCGAACACCGGGGAGCTGTTTTTT. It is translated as CASSEAPLSNTGELFF.

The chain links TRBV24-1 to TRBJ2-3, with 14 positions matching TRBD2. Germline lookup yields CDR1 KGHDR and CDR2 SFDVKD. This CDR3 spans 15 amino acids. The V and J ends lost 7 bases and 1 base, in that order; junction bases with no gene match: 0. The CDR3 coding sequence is TGTGCCACCAGGGGACTAGCGGGGGGCACAGATACGCAGTATTTT. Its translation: CATRGLAGGTDTQYF.

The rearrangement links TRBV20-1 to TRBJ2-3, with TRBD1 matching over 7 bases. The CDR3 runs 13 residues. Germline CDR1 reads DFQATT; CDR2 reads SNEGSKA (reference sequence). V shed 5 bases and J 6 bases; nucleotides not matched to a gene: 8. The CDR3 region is CSARRDSRDTQYF. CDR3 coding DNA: TGCAGTGCTCGCCGGGACAGCCGGGATACGCAGTATTTT.

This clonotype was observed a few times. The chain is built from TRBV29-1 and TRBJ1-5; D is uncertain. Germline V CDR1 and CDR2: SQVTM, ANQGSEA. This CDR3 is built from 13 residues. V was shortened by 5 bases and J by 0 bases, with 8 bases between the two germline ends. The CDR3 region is CSVQSDSNQPQHF. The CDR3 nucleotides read TGCAGCGTTCAGTCGGATAGCAATCAGCCCCAGCATTTT.